The clone carrying this T cell receptor (beta chain) was observed a handful of times. The target antigen is unknown. The data were obtained in a study of post-analysis software for immune sequencing data. The study's findings and limits: Included in a set of about five TRBV segments more frequent in patients than controls were TRBV5-6, TRBV5-1 and TRBV20-1. Analysis by F measure revealed that same-batch samples clustered strongly together.

The CDR3 is made up of 13 amino acids. V lost 5 bases to trimming and J lost 8 bases; unmatched junction nucleotides: 2. cDNA libraries for TCR beta contained unique molecular identifiers. Around 500,000 cDNA molecules came from around 1 to 10 million T cells. TCRdb redid the calling of the PCR reads with MiXCR, one entry per CDR3 protein. Here the sample spans approximately 690,000 distinct CDR3 sequences, 59% being singletons. The chain uses TRBV12-3 or TRBV12-4 and TRBJ1-4; 10 bases match TRBD1. Sequenced sample: blood. This TCR was recovered from a girl aged 2-10 years with multiple sclerosis. The CDR3, as DNA: TGTGCCAGCAGTCGACAGGGGGCAGAAAAACTGTTTTTT. It translates to CASSRQGAEKLFF.